This T cell receptor beta chain appears in the sequencing data of a study of blood T cell repertoires in COVID-19. About the study: There were acute and convalescent COVID-19 samples, and they came from the United States, Italy and Spain.

The participants were between 18 and 89 years old and came from 24 US areas. As processed by the authors: Nucleated cell counts were estimated from reference gene primer amplification. Clones were read by immunoSEQ multiplex PCR, and TCRdb kept only the in-frame ones, dropping some. Clone size and the V and J calls come from that table; the DNA yielded D and trimming. The table lists a few hundred thousand clones, roughly 87% of them singletons. This CDR3 contains 16 residues. Germline V gives CDR1 LGHDT, CDR2 YNNKEL (reference sequence). V lost 4 bases, J lost 6 bases, and 12 bases stayed unmatched. The rearrangement uses TRBV3-1 (or the pseudogene TRBV3-2) and TRBJ2-3, with TRBD2 identical over 8 bases. The sequence came from a woman aged 25 to 39 who had recovered from COVID-19. The sequencing input was PBMCs or T cells enriched from blood (not recorded which). CDR3 bases: TGTGCCAGCAGCCCAATAGGACTAGCAAGGGTCGATACGCAGTATTTT. Its protein is CASSPIGLARVDTQYF.